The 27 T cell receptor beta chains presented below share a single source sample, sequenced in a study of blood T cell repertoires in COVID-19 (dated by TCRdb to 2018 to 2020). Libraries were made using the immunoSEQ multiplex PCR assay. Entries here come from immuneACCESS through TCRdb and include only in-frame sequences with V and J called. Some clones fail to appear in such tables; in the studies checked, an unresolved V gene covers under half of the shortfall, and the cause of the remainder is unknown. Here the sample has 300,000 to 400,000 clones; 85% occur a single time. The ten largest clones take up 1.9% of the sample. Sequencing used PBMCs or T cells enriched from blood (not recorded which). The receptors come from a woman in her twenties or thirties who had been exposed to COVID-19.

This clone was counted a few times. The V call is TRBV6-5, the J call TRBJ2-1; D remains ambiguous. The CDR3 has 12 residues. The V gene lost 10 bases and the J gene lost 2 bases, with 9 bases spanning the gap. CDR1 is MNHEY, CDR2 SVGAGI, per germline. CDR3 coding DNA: TGTGCCACTCTCCAGACCTACAATGAGCAGTTCTTC. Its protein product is CATLQTYNEQFF.

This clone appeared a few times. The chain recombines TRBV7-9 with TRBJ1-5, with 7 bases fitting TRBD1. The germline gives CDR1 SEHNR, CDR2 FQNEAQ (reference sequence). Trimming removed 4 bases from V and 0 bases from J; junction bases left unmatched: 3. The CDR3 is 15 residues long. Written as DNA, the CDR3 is TGTGCCAGCAGCTGGGCAGGGGGTAGCAATCAGCCCCAGCATTTT. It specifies CASSWAGGSNQPQHF.

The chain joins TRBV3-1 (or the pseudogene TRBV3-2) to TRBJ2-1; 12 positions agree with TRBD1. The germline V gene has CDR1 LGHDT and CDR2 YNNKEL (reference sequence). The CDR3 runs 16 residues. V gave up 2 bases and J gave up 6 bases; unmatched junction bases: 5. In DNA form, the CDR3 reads TGTGCCAGCAGCCAACGGGACAGGGGGCTTTCCAATGAGCAGTTCTTC. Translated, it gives CASSQRDRGLSNEQFF.

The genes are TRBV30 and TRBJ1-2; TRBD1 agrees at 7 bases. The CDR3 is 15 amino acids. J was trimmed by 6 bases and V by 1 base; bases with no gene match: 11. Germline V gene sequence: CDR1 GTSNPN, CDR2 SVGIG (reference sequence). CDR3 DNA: TGTGCCTGGAGTGCCCCCGGGAGGGGGCGAGATGGCTACACCTTC. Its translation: CAWSAPGRGRDGYTF.

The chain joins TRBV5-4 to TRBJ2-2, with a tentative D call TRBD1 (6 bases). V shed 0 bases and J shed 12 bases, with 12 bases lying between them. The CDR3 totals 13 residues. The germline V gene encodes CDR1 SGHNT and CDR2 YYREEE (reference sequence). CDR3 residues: CASSLGGQVKLFF. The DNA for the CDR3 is TGTGCCAGCAGCTTGGGGGGGCAGGTTAAGCTGTTTTTT.

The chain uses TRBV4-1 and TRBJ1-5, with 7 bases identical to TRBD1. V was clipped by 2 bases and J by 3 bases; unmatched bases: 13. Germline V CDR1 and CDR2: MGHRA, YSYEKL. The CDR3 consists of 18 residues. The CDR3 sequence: CASSQKTAGTAFNQPQHF. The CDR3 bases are TGCGCCAGCAGCCAAAAAACGGCGGGGACAGCCTTCAATCAGCCCCAGCATTTT.

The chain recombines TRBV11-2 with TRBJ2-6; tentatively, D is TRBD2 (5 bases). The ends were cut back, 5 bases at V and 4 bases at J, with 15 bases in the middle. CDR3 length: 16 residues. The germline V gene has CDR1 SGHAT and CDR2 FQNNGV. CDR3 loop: CASSPDLGIGANVLTF. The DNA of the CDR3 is TGTGCCAGCAGCCCAGACCTCGGGATCGGGGCCAACGTCCTGACTTTC.

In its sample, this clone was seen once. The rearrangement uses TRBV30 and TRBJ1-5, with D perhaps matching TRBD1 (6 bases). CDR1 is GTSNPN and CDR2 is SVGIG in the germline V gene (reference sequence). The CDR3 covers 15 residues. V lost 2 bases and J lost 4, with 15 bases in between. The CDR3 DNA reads TGTGCCTGGAGTACCCCAGGGGCGAGAAATCAGCCCCAGCATTTT. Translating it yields CAWSTPGARNQPQHF.

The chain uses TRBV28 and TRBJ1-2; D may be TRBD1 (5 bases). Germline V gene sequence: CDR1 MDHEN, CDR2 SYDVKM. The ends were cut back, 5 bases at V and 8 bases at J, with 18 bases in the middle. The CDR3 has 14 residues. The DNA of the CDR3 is TGTGCCAGCAGTCCCGCCGACAGCTCAAGCGGCTACACCTTC. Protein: CASSPADSSSGYTF.

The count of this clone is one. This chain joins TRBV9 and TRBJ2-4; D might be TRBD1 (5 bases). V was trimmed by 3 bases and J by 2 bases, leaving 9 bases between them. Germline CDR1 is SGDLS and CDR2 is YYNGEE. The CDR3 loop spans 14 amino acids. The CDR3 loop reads CASSAGLSKNIQYF. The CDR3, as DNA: TGTGCCAGCAGCGCAGGGTTATCCAAAAACATTCAGTACTTC.

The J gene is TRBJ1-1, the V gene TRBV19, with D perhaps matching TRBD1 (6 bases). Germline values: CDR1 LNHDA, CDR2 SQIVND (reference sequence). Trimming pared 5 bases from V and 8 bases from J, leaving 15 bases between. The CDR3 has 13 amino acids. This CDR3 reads CASSSQTGLEAFF. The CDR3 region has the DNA TGTGCCAGTAGTTCCCAGACAGGACTGGAAGCTTTCTTT. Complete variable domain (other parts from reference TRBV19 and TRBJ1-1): DGGITQSPKYLFRKEGQNVTLSCEQNLNHDAMYWYRQDPGQGLRLIYYSQIVNDFQKGDIAEGYSVSREKKESFPLTVTSAQKNPTAFYLCASSSQTGLEAFFGQGTRLTVV.

This chain's CDR3 is CASSAGQGANSNQPQHF. CDR3 nucleotides: TGTGCCAGCAGTGCGGGACAGGGGGCTAATAGCAATCAGCCCCAGCATTTT. This chain joins TRBV28 and TRBJ1-5; 12 nucleotides agree with TRBD1. V lost 5 bases to trimming and J lost 0 bases; unmatched junction nucleotides: 5. This CDR3 is 17 amino acids long. Per the germline V gene, CDR1 is MDHEN and CDR2 is SYDVKM.

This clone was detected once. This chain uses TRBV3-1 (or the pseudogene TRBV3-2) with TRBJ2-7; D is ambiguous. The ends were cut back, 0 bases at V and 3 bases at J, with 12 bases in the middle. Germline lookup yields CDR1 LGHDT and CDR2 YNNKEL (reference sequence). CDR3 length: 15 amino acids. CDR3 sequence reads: CASSQEAGLGYEQYF. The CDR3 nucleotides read TGTGCCAGCAGCCAAGAAGCCGGGTTAGGCTACGAGCAGTACTTC.

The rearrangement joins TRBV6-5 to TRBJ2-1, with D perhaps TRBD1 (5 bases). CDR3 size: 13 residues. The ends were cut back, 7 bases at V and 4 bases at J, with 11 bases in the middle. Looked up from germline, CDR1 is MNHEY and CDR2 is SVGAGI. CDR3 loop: CASKSGAYNEQFF. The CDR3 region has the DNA TGTGCCAGCAAGTCTGGGGCATACAATGAGCAGTTCTTC.

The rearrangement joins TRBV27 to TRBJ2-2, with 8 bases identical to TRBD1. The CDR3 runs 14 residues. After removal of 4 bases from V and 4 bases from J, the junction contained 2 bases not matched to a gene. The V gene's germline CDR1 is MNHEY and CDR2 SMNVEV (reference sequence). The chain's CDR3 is CASSSTGATGELFF. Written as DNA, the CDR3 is TGTGCCAGCAGTTCGACAGGGGCCACCGGGGAGCTGTTTTTT.

The CDR3 region has the DNA TGTGCCAGCAGCCAAGATCCCAGGGGGCTAAACACTGAAGCTTTCTTT. Translation: CASSQDPRGLNTEAFF. The chain recombines TRBV4-2 with TRBJ1-1, with 8 bases that match TRBD1. Germline values: CDR1 LGHNA, CDR2 YNFKEQ. Trimming at V came to 0 bases and at J to 2 bases, leaving 5 bases not matched to a gene. CDR3 length: 16 residues.

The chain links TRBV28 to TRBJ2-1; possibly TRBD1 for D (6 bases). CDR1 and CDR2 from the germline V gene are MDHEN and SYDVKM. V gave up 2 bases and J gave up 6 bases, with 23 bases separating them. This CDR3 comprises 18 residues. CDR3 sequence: CASSLLRGSETTRNEQFF. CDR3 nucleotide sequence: TGTGCCAGCAGTTTACTCAGGGGTTCGGAAACTACACGCAATGAGCAGTTCTTC.

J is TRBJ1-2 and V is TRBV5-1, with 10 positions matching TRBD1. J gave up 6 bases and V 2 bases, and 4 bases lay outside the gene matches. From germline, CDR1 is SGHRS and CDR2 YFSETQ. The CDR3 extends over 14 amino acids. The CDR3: CASSFSGTGDGYTF. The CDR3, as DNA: TGCGCCAGCAGCTTTTCCGGGACAGGGGATGGCTACACCTTC.

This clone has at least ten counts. The CDR3 sequence is CARSLDRLGTDTQYF. Written as DNA, the CDR3 is TGTGCCAGAAGCTTGGACAGGCTAGGCACAGATACGCAGTATTTT. This sequence joins TRBV5-3 and TRBJ2-3; D might be TRBD1 (5 bases). TRBV5-3 belongs to the ORF category, with a function that is uncertain. V dropped 0 bases and J dropped 1 base, with 9 bases sitting between them. This CDR3 spans 15 amino acids.

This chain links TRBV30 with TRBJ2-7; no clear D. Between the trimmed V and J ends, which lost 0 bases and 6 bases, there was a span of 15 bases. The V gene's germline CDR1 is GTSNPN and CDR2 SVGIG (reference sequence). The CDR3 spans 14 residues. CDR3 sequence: CAWSVPIVTGEQYF. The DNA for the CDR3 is TGTGCCTGGAGTGTACCTATCGTAACCGGCGAGCAGTACTTC.

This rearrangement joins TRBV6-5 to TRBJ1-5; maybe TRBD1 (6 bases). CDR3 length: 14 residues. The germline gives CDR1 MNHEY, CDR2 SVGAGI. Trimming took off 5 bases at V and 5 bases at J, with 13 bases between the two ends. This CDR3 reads CASSQGKLDQPQHF. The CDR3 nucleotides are TGTGCCAGCAGTCAGGGGAAGTTAGATCAGCCCCAGCATTTT.

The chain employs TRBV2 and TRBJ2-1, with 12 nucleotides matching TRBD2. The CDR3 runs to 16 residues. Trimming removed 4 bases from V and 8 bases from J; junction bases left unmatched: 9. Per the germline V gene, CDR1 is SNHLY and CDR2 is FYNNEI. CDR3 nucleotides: TGTGCCAGCAGTGTCGGACTAGCGGGGAGTAGGGATGAGCAGTTCTTC. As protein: CASSVGLAGSRDEQFF.

CDR3: CASSELGGADTQYF. For the CDR3, the DNA is TGCGCCAGCAGCGAACTAGGGGGTGCAGATACGCAGTATTTT. The chain combines TRBV5-1 with TRBJ2-3; TRBD1 is a possible D gene (6 bases). The germline gives CDR1 SGHRS, CDR2 YFSETQ. V was shortened by 4 bases and J by 4 bases, with 13 bases between the two germline ends. The CDR3 has 14 residues.

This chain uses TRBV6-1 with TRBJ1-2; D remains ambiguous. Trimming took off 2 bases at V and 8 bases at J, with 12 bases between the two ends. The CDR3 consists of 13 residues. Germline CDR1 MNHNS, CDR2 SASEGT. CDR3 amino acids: CASSEIEGGGYTF. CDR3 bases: TGTGCCAGCAGTGAAATAGAGGGCGGGGGCTACACCTTC.

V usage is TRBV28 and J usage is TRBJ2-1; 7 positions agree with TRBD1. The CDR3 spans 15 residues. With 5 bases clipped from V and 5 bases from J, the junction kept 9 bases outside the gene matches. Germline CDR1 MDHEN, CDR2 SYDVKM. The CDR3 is CASSEKGASHNEQFF. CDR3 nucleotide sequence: TGTGCCAGCAGTGAAAAGGGGGCTAGCCACAATGAGCAGTTCTTC.

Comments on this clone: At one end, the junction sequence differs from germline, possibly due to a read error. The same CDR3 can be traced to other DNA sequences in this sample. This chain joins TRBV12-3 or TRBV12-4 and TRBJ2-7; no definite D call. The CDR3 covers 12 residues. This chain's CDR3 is CASSLLPYEQYF. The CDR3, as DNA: TGTGCCAGCAGTTTACTCCCCTACGAGCAATACTTC.

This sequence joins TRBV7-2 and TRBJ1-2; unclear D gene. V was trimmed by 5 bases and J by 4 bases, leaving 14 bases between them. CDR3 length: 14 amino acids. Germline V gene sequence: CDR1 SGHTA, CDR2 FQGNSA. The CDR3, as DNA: TGTGCCAGCAGCCCAACAGCAGAAGCCTATGGCTACACCTTC. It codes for CASSPTAEAYGYTF.